This T cell receptor (beta chain) was profiled in a study of human T cells and chemical hapten exposure. Study summary: Minor volume differences among pooled libraries chiefly drove per-sample TCR yield variation.

TCRdb itself ran the RACE reads through MiXCR, one entry per CDR3 protein. This table holds almost 40,000 distinct CDR3 sequences, less than 8.5% found once. The CDR3 has 14 residues. V lost 4 bases and J lost 8; bases outside the gene matches: 7. From germline, CDR1 is SGHTA and CDR2 FQGNSA. Time point defined: pre-sensitization, week 0. Treatment noted: therapeutic diphenylcyclopropenone sensitization with weekly scalp DPC. The receptor comes from a woman aged 50 to 65 with alopecia areata. Some clones in this sample may be carry-over from other donors' samples. V usage is TRBV7-2 and J usage is TRBJ1-4; TRBD1 matches 7 bases. The specimen comprised whole blood, sampled in connection with sensitization to the hapten diphenylcyclopropenone (DPC). The CDR3 coding sequence is TGTGCCAGCAGCTATGACAGGGACGAAGAAAAACTGTTTTTT. It is translated as CASSYDRDEEKLFF. Drawing the rest from reference TRBV7-2 and TRBJ1-4, the complete variable domain is GAGVSQSPSNKVTEKGKDVELRCDPISGHTALYWYRQSLGQGLEFLIYFQGNSAPDKSGLPSDRFSAERTGGSVSTLTIQRTQQEDSAVYLCASSYDRDEEKLFFGSGTQLSVL.